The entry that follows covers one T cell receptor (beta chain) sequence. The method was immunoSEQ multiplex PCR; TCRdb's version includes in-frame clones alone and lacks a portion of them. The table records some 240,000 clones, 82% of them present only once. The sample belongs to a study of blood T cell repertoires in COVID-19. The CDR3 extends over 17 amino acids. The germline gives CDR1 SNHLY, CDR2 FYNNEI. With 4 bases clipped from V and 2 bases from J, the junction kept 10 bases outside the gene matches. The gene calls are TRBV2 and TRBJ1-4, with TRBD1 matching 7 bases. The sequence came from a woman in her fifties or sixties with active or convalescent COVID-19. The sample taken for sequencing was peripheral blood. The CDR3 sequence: CASSARSMGQTNEKLFF. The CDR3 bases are TGTGCCAGCAGTGCACGTAGCATGGGACAGACTAATGAAAAACTGTTTTTT.